This paragraph reports one T cell receptor beta chain. Clones were read by immunoSEQ multiplex PCR, and TCRdb kept only the in-frame ones, dropping some. Here the sample spans 430,000 or so clones, more than 80% being singletons. This sample is part of a study of Ad26.COV2.S vaccination and SARS-CoV-2 variants. The treatment is: over 15 received Ad26.COV2.S at low or high dose, single or two shots; several received placebo; per-sample allocation not given. The investigators took samples on day 63 after the first vaccine or placebo injection. Germline CDR1 is LNHNV and CDR2 is YYDKDF (reference sequence). The junction had 4 bases not matched to a gene; V was cut back by 9 bases and J by 3 bases. The CDR3 contains 14 residues.

This TCR came from a person aged 18-60 years who received the Ad26.COV2.S COVID-19 vaccine or a placebo. This specimen was peripheral blood, taken in a trial of Ad26.COV2.S vaccine versus placebo. The J gene is TRBJ2-5, the V gene TRBV15; 13 bases map to TRBD2. The CDR3 DNA reads as TGTGCCACTCTTGGGACTAGCGGGGAAGAGACCCAGTACTTC. It yields the protein CATLGTSGEETQYF.